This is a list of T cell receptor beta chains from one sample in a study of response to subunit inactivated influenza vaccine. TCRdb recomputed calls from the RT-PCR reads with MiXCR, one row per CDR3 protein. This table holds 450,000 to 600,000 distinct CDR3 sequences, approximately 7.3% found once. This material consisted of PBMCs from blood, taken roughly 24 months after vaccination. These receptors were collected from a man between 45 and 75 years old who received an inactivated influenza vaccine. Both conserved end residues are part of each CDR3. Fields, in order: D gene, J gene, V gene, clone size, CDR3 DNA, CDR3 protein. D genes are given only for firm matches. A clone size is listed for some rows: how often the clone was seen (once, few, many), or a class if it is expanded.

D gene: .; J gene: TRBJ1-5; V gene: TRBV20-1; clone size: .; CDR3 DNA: TGCAGTGCAAGTGCGGCCGGCGCCGGTCAGCCCCAGCATTTT; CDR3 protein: CSASAAGAGQPQHF
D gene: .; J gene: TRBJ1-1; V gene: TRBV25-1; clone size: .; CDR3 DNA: TGTGCCAGCAGCGCCGCGCTCGAGACCACTGAAGCTTTCTTT; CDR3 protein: CASSAALETTEAFF
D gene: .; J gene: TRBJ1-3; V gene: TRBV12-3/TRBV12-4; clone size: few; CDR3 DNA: TGTGCCAGCAGCTGGGGGGGGGTCAACTCTGGAAACACCATATATTTT; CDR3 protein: CASSWGGVNSGNTIYF
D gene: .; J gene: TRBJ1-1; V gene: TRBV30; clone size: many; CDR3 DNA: TGTGCCTGGAGAAATGGGGGCACTGAAGCTTTCTTT; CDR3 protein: CAWRNGGTEAFF
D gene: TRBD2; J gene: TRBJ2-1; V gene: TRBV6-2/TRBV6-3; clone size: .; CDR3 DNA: TGTGCCAGCAGCAGACTAGCGGGAGGGGTGTGGAATGAGCAGTTCTTC; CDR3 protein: CASSRLAGGVWNEQFF
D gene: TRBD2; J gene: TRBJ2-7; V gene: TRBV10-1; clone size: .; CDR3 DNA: TGCGCCAGCAGTGAGTCCACTAGCGCTTACTACGAGCAGTACTTC; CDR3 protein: CASSESTSAYYEQYF
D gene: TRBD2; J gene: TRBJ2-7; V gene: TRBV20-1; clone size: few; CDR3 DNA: TGCAGTGCGTGGCGGGGGACGGTCCACGAGCAGTACTTC; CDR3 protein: CSAWRGTVHEQYF
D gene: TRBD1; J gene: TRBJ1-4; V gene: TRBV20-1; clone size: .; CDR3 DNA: TGCAGTGCTAGAGGCCCGGGACAGGGAAGGGGTGAAAAACTGTTTTTT; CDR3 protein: CSARGPGQGRGEKLFF
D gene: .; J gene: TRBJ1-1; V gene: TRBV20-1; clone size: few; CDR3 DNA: TGCAGTGCCGAGGGGGGGTCGGGTGAAGCTTTCTTT; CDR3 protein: CSAEGGSGEAFF
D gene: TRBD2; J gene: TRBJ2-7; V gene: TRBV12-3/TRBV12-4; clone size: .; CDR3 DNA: TGTGCCAGCAGTTTAGACATGGTAGCGGGGTCGGGCGAGCAGTACTTC; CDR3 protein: CASSLDMVAGSGEQYF
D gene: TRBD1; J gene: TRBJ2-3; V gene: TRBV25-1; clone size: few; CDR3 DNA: TGTGCCAGCCGGACAGGGGCGACAGATACGCAGTATTTT; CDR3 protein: CASRTGATDTQYF
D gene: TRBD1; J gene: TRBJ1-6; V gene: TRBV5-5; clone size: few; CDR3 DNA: TGTGCCAGCAGCTTGGCCCGGACAGGGTGGAATTCACCCCTCCACTTT; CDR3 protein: CASSLARTGWNSPLHF
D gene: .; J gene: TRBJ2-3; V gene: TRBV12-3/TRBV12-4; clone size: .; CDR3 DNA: TGTGCCAGCAGTAACCCCCCAGATACGCAGTATTTT; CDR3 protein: CASSNPPDTQYF
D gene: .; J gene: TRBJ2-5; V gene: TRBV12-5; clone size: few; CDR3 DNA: TGTGCTAGTGGGGGGTCTAGGTGGGAGACCCAGTACTTC; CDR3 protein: CASGGSRWETQYF
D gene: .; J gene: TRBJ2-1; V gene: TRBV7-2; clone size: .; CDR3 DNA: TGTGCCAGCAGCTTTGATAGACTAAACTACAATGAGCAGTTCTTC; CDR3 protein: CASSFDRLNYNEQFF
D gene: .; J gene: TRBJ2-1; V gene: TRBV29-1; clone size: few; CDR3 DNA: TGCAGCGTTGGGCGGGCTCGTTACAATGAGCAGTTCTTC; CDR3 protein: CSVGRARYNEQFF
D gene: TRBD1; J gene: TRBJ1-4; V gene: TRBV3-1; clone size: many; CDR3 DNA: TGTGCCAGCAGCCAGGACCCCGGGACAGTCCTGTTTTTT; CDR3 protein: CASSQDPGTVLFF
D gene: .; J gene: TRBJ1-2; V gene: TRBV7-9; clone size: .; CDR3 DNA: TGTGCCAGCAGCTTAGGACCCTGGGGGGCTAGTCACTATGGCTACACCTTC; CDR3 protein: CASSLGPWGASHYGYTF
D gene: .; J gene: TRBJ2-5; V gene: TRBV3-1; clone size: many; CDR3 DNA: TGTGCCAGCAGCCAACTGGGTGGGCTCCAAGAGACCCAGTACTTC; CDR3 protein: CASSQLGGLQETQYF
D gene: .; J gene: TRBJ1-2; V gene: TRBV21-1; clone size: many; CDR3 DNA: TGTGCCAGCCCCGAATCGATGATTCCGTATGGCTACACCTTC; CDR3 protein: CASPESMIPYGYTF
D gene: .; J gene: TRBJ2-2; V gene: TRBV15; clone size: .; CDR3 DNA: TGTGCCACCCGACTGGGGCAGCCCCACACCGGGGAGCTGTTTTTT; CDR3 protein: CATRLGQPHTGELFF
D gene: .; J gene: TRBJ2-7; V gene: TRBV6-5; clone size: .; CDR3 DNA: TGTGCCAGCAGTTACAGAGAGCGCGGGGAGCAGTACTTC; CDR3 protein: CASSYRERGEQYF
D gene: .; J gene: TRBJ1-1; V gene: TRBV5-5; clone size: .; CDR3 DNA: TGTGCCAGCAGCCCCCTTCCTGCGGTGGAAGCTTTCTTT; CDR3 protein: CASSPLPAVEAFF
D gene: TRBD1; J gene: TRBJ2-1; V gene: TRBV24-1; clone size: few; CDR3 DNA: TGTGCCACCAGTGTACCGGGACAGGGTCACAATGAGCAGTTCTTC; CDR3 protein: CATSVPGQGHNEQFF
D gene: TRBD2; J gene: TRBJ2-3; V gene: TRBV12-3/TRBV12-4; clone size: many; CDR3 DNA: TGTGCCAGCATTGGTTTAGCGGGGGAGCGAAATACGCAGTATTTT; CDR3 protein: CASIGLAGERNTQYF
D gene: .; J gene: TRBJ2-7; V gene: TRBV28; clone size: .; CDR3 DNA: TGTGCCAGCAGTTTATTCGATGCTCCCTACGAGCAGTACTTC; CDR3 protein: CASSLFDAPYEQYF
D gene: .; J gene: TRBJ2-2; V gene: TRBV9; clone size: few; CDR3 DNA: TGTGCCAGCAGCATGTACGGGGTCGCGAACACCGGGGAGCTGTTTTTT; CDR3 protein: CASSMYGVANTGELFF
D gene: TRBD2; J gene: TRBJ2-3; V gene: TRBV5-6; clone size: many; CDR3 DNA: TGTGCCAGCAGCTTGGGACTAGCGGGGGCCGGTAGATTTTTT; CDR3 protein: CASSLGLAGAGRFF